The present TCR beta chain was sequenced within a study of spatial heterogeneity in lung cancer. The study, taken as a whole, reports: Tracking of tumor mutation counts was seen in expanded intratumoral alpha and beta TCR counts.

This clonotype appeared many times. What it recognizes is unknown. Time point given: sample taken at primary tumor resection. Tumor, nontumor lung or frozen PBMC supplied whole RNA, sequenced without sorting. TCRdb redid the calling of the 5' RACE reads with MiXCR, one entry per CDR3 protein. The sample has some 7,800 distinct CDR3 sequences; 4.5% to 6% are singletons. After removal of 7 bases from V and 6 bases from J, the junction contained 9 bases not matched to a gene. In germline, CDR1 is MDHEN, CDR2 SYDVKM. The CDR3 is 14 amino acids. The clonotype comes from a male donor with early-stage non-small cell lung cancer. The V gene is TRBV28, the J gene TRBJ1-1, with 9 bases that match TRBD1. Material: lung tumor tissue, obtained at surgery. The CDR3 DNA follows: TGTGCCAGCAACAGAAGGGACAGGGTTTCTGAAGCTTTCTTT. It codes for CASNRRDRVSEAFF. Filled out from reference TRBV28 and TRBJ1-1, the complete variable domain reads DVKVTQSSRYLVKRTGEKVFLECVQDMDHENMFWYRQDPGLGLRLIYFSYDVKMKEKGDIPEGYSVSREKKERFSLILESASTNQTSMYLCASNRRDRVSEAFFGQGTRLTVV.